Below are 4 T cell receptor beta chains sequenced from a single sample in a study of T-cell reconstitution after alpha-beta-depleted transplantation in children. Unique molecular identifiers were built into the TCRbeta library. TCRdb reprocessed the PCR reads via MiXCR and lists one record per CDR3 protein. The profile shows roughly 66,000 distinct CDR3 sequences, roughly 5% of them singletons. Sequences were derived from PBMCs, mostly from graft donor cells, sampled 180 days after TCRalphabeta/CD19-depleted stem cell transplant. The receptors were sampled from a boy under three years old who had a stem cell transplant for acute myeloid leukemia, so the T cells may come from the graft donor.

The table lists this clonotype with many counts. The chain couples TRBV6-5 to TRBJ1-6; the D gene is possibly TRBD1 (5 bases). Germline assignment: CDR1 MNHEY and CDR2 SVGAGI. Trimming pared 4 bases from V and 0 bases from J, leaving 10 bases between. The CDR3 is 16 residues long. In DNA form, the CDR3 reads TGTGCCAGCAGTTTCCGGGACTACTCCTATAATTCACCCCTCCACTTT. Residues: CASSFRDYSYNSPLHF.

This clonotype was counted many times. CDR3 sequence: CASFSSGANTGELFF. The CDR3 region has the DNA TGTGCCAGCTTCTCGAGCGGGGCGAACACCGGGGAGCTGTTTTTT. The chain employs TRBV18 and TRBJ2-2, with 7 bases identical to TRBD2. J lost 0 bases, V lost 7 bases, and 5 bases had no gene match. This CDR3 has 15 residues. Germline V gives CDR1 KGHSH, CDR2 LQKENI. Full variable domain (outside the CDR3, taken from reference TRBV18 and TRBJ2-2): NAGVMQNPRHLVRRRGQEARLRCSPMKGHSHVYWYRQLPEEGLKFMVYLQKENIIDESGMPKERFSAEFPKEGPSILRIQQVVRGDSAAYFCASFSSGANTGELFFGEGSRLTVL.

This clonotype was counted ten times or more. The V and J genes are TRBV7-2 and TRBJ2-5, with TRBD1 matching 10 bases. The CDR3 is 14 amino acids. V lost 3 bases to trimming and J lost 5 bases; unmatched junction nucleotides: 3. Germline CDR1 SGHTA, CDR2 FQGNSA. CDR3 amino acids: CASSLTGGKETQYF. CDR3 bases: TGTGCCAGCAGCTTGACAGGGGGCAAGGAGACCCAGTACTTC.

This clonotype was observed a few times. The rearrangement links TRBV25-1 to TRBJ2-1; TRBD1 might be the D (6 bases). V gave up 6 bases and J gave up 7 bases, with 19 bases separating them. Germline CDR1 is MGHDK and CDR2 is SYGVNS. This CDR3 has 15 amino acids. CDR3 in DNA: TGTGCCAGCAGGCTACAGGGAAACCCTACGAATGAGCAGTTCTTC. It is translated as CASRLQGNPTNEQFF.